Below are 3 T cell receptor beta chains sequenced from a single sample in a study. TCRdb re-derived calls from the RT-PCR reads in MiXCR, one entry per CDR3 protein. The data contain about 700,000 distinct CDR3 sequences, 11% to 15% of them singletons. The specimen was memory CD4+ T cells from blood. Receptor source: a female donor in good health, serving as a healthy control.

This clonotype has only a few counts. The chain recombines TRBV5-1 with TRBJ2-2, with a weak D call TRBD2 (6 bases). Germline CDR1 reads SGHRS; CDR2 reads YFSETQ. The CDR3 extends over 16 amino acids. V shed 4 bases and J shed 7 bases, with 20 bases lying between them. CDR3 sequence (DNA): TGCGCCAGCAGCCGACTCACGGGAGTAGAAGGCGGGGAGCTGTTTTTT. The encoded protein is CASSRLTGVEGGELFF.

A few counts support this clonotype. The V and J genes are TRBV7-9 and TRBJ2-4; a possible D gene is TRBD1 (6 bases). Trimming took 4 bases from V and 8 from J, leaving 15 bases between them. Germline V gene sequence: CDR1 SEHNR, CDR2 FQNEAQ (reference sequence). The CDR3 is 14 residues long. CDR3 sequence (DNA): TGTGCCAGCAGCTCACCGGGACAAGGCGACATTCAGTACTTC. Translated, it gives CASSSPGQGDIQYF. The variable domain in full, completed from reference TRBV7-9 and TRBJ2-4, reads DTGVSQNPRHKITKRGQNVTFRCDPISEHNRLYWYRQTLGQGPEFLTYFQNEAQLEKSRLLSDRFSAERPKGSFSTLEIQRTEQGDSAMYLCASSSPGQGDIQYFGAGTRLSVL.

V usage is TRBV12-3 or TRBV12-4 and J usage is TRBJ1-2; D is possibly TRBD1 (5 bases). The CDR3 consists of 14 residues. V lost 8 bases, J lost 7 bases, and 20 bases lay in between. Written as DNA, the CDR3 is TGTGCCAGCGGATGGTCGGGGGGGGTGGGTGGCTACACCTTC. It encodes CASGWSGGVGGYTF.